A single sample is the source of the 7 T cell receptor beta chains below, sequenced in a study of shared clonotypes between healthy human individuals. The data were produced by immunoSEQ multiplex PCR, yet TCRdb's version contains in-frame clones alone and is incomplete. The table records around 500,000 clones, more than 75% of them present only once. Material: PBMCs. These TCRs come from a woman aged 40 to 50 in good health. Some clones in this sample may be carry-over from other donors' samples.

This clone appeared a few times. The chain links TRBV2 to TRBJ1-5; no definite D call. The CDR3 has 13 amino acids. Deletions cut 3 bases from V and 7 bases from J, with 10 bases between. Germline V lookup: CDR1 SNHLY, CDR2 FYNNEI. In DNA, the CDR3 is TGTGCCAGCAGTGAGCTCGTGGGGCAGCCCCAGCATTTT. It codes for CASSELVGQPQHF.

V and J are TRBV6-5 and TRBJ2-1; 9 nucleotides align to TRBD2. V shed 7 bases, J shed 14 bases, and the junction held 15 bases outside the gene matches. Germline V CDR1 and CDR2: MNHEY, SVGAGI. The CDR3 totals 14 residues. CDR3 nucleotide sequence: TGTGCCAGCAATCGGGCTAGCGGGAACGGTGGGAAGTTCTTC. It codes for CASNRASGNGGKFF.

Concerning this clone: With a much larger clone just one base away, this may be a read error. The chain carries TRBV30 and TRBJ1-4, with D possibly being TRBD1 (6 bases). CDR1 and CDR2 (germline): GTSNPN, SVGIG (reference sequence). The CDR3 is 15 residues long. Deletions cut 7 bases from V and 5 bases from J, with 20 bases between. The CDR3 sequence is CAYNREFGVNEKLFF. CDR3 nucleotides: TGTGCCTACAACAGGGAATTTGGGGTGAATGAAAAACTGTTTTTT.

The chain's CDR3 is CASSLGLAGGGPPYEQYF. In DNA form, the CDR3 reads TGCGCCAGCAGCTTGGGACTAGCGGGAGGGGGCCCTCCCTACGAGCAGTACTTC. The chain has TRBV5-1 and TRBJ2-7; 14 bases are a match to TRBD2. The germline V gene has CDR1 SGHRS and CDR2 YFSETQ. Unmatched junction bases numbered 7, after V lost 0 bases and J lost 2 bases. This CDR3 is built from 18 residues.

This clone occurred many times. The chain combines TRBV4-1 with TRBJ2-7; 9 positions agree with TRBD2. Germline V gene lookup returns CDR1 MGHRA and CDR2 YSYEKL. The J segment lost 3 bases and the V segment lost 2 bases, leaving 5 bases of the junction unmatched. This CDR3 region has 15 residues. CDR3 bases: TGCGCCAGCAGCCAACTTGAGCGGGGGGACTACGAGCAGTACTTC. Translating it yields CASSQLERGDYEQYF.

This clone appeared a single time. The chain has TRBV10-3 and TRBJ1-3; D perhaps matches TRBD1 (6 bases). In germline, CDR1 is ENHRY, CDR2 SYGVKD. The CDR3 loop spans 13 amino acids. V shed 9 bases and J shed 0 bases, with 9 bases lying between them. The CDR3 sequence: CAIRQVSGNTIYF. CDR3 DNA sequence: TGTGCCATTAGACAGGTCTCTGGAAACACCATATATTTT.

The rearrangement links TRBV10-3 to TRBJ1-2; no definite D call. The ends were cut back, 0 bases at V and 4 bases at J, with 12 bases in the middle. CDR1 is ENHRY and CDR2 is SYGVKD in the germline V gene. The CDR3 consists of 15 residues. This chain's CDR3 is CAISESFRTVYGYTF. The CDR3 bases are TGTGCCATCAGTGAGTCTTTTAGGACGGTCTATGGCTACACCTTC.